What follows is one T cell receptor beta chain and its context. There are 15 residues in the CDR3. The germline gives CDR1 SEHNR, CDR2 FQNEAQ (reference sequence). V was trimmed by 7 bases and J by 3 bases, leaving 15 bases between them. Random hexamers were used to reverse transcribe roughly 0.5 to 1 ug of RNA. Each CDR3 protein gets one entry after TCRdb re-called the immunoSEQ multiplex PCR reads with MiXCR. This sample has about 300,000 distinct CDR3 sequences, with 75% to 90% found just once. The sample comes from a study of CD8 T cells in Susac syndrome. This rearrangement joins TRBV7-9 to TRBJ2-2, with D possibly TRBD2 on 5 matching bases. The TCR was taken from a human donor with multiple sclerosis. Sample: CD8+ T cells from PBMCs. Here the CDR3 DNA reads TGTGCCAGCACCAACTCCGAGAGGGACACCGGGGAGCTGTTTTTT. This encodes CASTNSERDTGELFF.